The 20 T cell receptor beta chains reported below all come from one sample, sequenced in a study of blood T cell repertoires in COVID-19. Repertoires were generated with immunoSEQ multiplex PCR, while TCRdb's copy carries only in-frame clones and drops some. The table lists 200,000 to 250,000 clones, 80% to 90% of them singletons. Specimen: PBMCs or T cells enriched from blood (not recorded which). The receptors come from a woman between 45 and 65 years old in a cohort exposed to, infected with or recovered from COVID-19 (not recorded which).

This chain uses TRBV5-1 with TRBJ2-1; 10 bases fit TRBD1. Germline assignment: CDR1 SGHRS and CDR2 YFSETQ. V gave up 3 bases and J gave up 7 bases; unmatched junction bases: 7. This CDR3 has 15 residues. The CDR3 spells CASSSEDRGKNEQFF. CDR3 bases: TGCGCCAGCAGCTCTGAGGACAGGGGGAAGAATGAGCAGTTCTTC.

The chain combines TRBV6-2 or TRBV6-3 with TRBJ2-1; a weak D match, TRBD1 (6 bases). Germline V lookup: CDR1 MNHEY, CDR2 SVGEGT. This CDR3 comprises 20 residues. V was trimmed by 2 bases and J by 2 bases, leaving 25 bases between them. The CDR3 coding sequence is TGTGCCAGCAGTTACGTTCCGGGGCAGGGGAGTATTCGCGCCTACAATGAGCAGTTCTTC. This encodes CASSYVPGQGSIRAYNEQFF.

This chain uses TRBV28 with TRBJ2-2; TRBD1 aligns across 9 bases. Per the germline V gene, CDR1 is MDHEN and CDR2 is SYDVKM. This CDR3 spans 17 amino acids. With 7 bases clipped from V and 6 bases from J, the junction kept 15 bases outside the gene matches. The CDR3 here is CASTPRIGQGSAGELFF. Here the CDR3 DNA reads TGTGCCAGCACTCCACGAATCGGACAGGGGTCCGCCGGGGAGCTGTTTTTT.

This chain uses TRBV10-2 with TRBJ2-3; D gene ambiguous. The V and J ends lost 7 bases and 6 bases respectively, with 8 bases between them. The CDR3 sequence is 11 residues long. CDR1 is WSHSY and CDR2 is SAAADI in the germline V gene. The DNA of the CDR3 is TGCGCCAGCACCCCCGGGGATACGCAGTATTTT. It is translated as CASTPGDTQYF.

The count of this clone is one. V usage is TRBV5-4 and J usage is TRBJ1-2, with 7 bases lining up with TRBD1. J lost 4 bases, V lost 5 bases, and 11 bases had no gene match. The CDR3 is made up of 15 amino acids. The germline gives CDR1 SGHNT, CDR2 YYREEE (reference sequence). In nucleotides, the CDR3 is TGTGCCAGCAGGTACGCCGGACCAGGGGGCTATGGCTACACCTTC. Protein sequence: CASRYAGPGGYGYTF.

The chain is built from TRBV24-1 and TRBJ1-2; the D is unclear. Trimming shortened V by 4 bases and J by 1 base, and 9 bases separated the two germline ends. Germline CDR1 reads KGHDR; CDR2 reads SFDVKD. The CDR3 consists of 14 residues. The CDR3 sequence is CATSDRLDNYGYTF. CDR3 in DNA: TGTGCCACCAGTGACAGGCTGGATAACTATGGCTACACCTTC.

This clone has more than one count but fewer than ten. The V call is TRBV7-3, the J call TRBJ2-2; D ambiguous. Germline V gene data show CDR1 as SGHTA and CDR2 as FQGTGA. V lost 1 base, J lost 6 bases, and 6 bases lay in between. The CDR3 length is 13 residues. CDR3 nucleotides: TGTGCCAGCAGCTTAATTTTCGCCGGGGAGCTGTTTTTT. Translated: CASSLIFAGELFF.

CDR3 DNA sequence: TGTGCCTGGGAAATAACAGGGTACTATGGCTACACCTTC. This gives the protein CAWEITGYYGYTF. The rearrangement joins TRBV30 to TRBJ1-2; TRBD1 might be the D (6 bases). V dropped 5 bases and J dropped 3 bases, with 13 bases sitting between them. The CDR3 length is 13 residues. Germline values: CDR1 GTSNPN, CDR2 SVGIG (reference sequence).

The V gene is TRBV24-1, the J gene TRBJ2-1, with 9 bases identical to TRBD2. Per the germline V gene, CDR1 is KGHDR and CDR2 is SFDVKD. The trim removed 4 bases at V and 5 bases at J, leaving 2 bases unmatched. The CDR3 covers 14 residues. The CDR3 DNA follows: TGTGCCACCAGTGAGGTAGCGGGAGACAATGAGCAGTTCTTC. Translated: CATSEVAGDNEQFF.

The chain carries TRBV29-1 and TRBJ2-7; D possibly corresponds to TRBD2 (5 bases). Trimming took 6 bases from V and 2 from J, leaving 17 bases between them. This CDR3 contains 14 residues. The germline CDR1 and CDR2 sequences are SQVTM and ANQGSEA. The CDR3 region is CSVSPHAGTYEQYF. CDR3 bases: TGCAGCGTCTCACCCCACGCGGGTACCTACGAGCAGTACTTC.

The chain combines TRBV5-1 with TRBJ2-3, with 11 bases aligning to TRBD1. CDR3 length: 16 amino acids. V lost 5 bases and J lost 0; bases outside the gene matches: 5. Germline CDR1 reads SGHRS; CDR2 reads YFSETQ. This CDR3 reads CASSRTGGLSTDTQYF. The CDR3 DNA reads as TGCGCCAGCAGTCGGACAGGGGGCTTGAGCACAGATACGCAGTATTTT.

This clone was found once. The V gene is TRBV7-2, the J gene TRBJ2-1, with 7 bases matching TRBD2. With V trimmed by 0 bases and J by 4 bases, 6 bases remained unmatched. This CDR3 comprises 16 residues. Germline V gene sequence: CDR1 SGHTA, CDR2 FQGNSA. For the CDR3, the DNA is TGTGCCAGCAGCTTAGCGGGCGGGAGTGGATACAATGAGCAGTTCTTC. This gives the protein CASSLAGGSGYNEQFF.

The CDR3 nucleotides read TGTGCCAGCAGCTTAGGCGGCTCAGCTAATGAAAAACTGTTTTTT. It encodes CASSLGGSANEKLFF. The chain carries TRBV11-1 and TRBJ1-4; D unclear. Trimming left V 1 base short and J 3 bases short, with 9 bases between. Germline-derived CDR1 and CDR2 are SGHAT and FQDESV (reference sequence). This CDR3 contains 15 residues.

This clone showed up just a few times. V and J are TRBV7-9 and TRBJ2-5, with 9 bases identical to TRBD2. CDR1 and CDR2 from the germline V gene are SEHNR and FQNEAQ (reference sequence). This CDR3 contains 14 residues. The V and J ends lost 6 bases and 2 bases, in that order; junction bases with no gene match: 4. In DNA, the CDR3 is TGTGCCAGCAGACAGGGACTAGCACAAGAGACCCAGTACTTC. It codes for CASRQGLAQETQYF.

The rearrangement uses TRBV5-8 and TRBJ2-3; D is possibly TRBD1 (6 bases). Germline CDR1 reads SGHTS; CDR2 reads YDEGEE. The CDR3 totals 14 residues. V shed 4 bases and J shed 2 bases, with 11 bases lying between them. The CDR3 DNA reads as TGTGCCAGCAGCCATGACAGGAACACAGATACGCAGTATTTT. Translating gives CASSHDRNTDTQYF.

The rearrangement joins TRBV18 to TRBJ2-3; 11 bases fit TRBD2. Trimming at V came to 3 bases and at J to 5 bases, leaving 7 bases not matched to a gene. Germline CDR1 KGHSH, CDR2 LQKENI. The CDR3 spans 16 residues. This CDR3 is CASSPVAGGPGDTQYF. As DNA, the CDR3 is TGTGCCAGCTCACCTGTAGCGGGGGGGCCTGGAGATACGCAGTATTTT.

This sequence joins TRBV19 and TRBJ1-1; no definite D call. The germline V gene encodes CDR1 LNHDA and CDR2 SQIVND (reference sequence). With 8 bases removed from V and 2 bases from J, the gap between germline ends came to 21 bases. CDR3 length: 16 amino acids. The CDR3 protein is CASLDTGSLLNTEAFF. CDR3 DNA: TGTGCCAGTTTGGATACGGGATCACTACTCAACACTGAAGCTTTCTTT. The full variable domain, with the rest looked up from reference TRBV19 and TRBJ1-1, is DGGITQSPKYLFRKEGQNVTLSCEQNLNHDAMYWYRQDPGQGLRLIYYSQIVNDFQKGDIAEGYSVSREKKESFPLTVTSAQKNPTAFYLCASLDTGSLLNTEAFFGQGTRLTVV.

The J gene is TRBJ2-3, the V gene TRBV5-1, with D hard to call. Germline-derived CDR1 and CDR2 are SGHRS and YFSETQ. Trimming took off 0 bases at V and 9 bases at J, with 17 bases between the two ends. This CDR3 is built from 15 residues. CDR3 sequence (DNA): TGCGCCAGCAGCTTGGGGGCCGTAGGTTTAAGGACGCAGTATTTT. Its translation is CASSLGAVGLRTQYF.

The table lists this clone with a count of one. The chain couples TRBV15 to TRBJ1-5, with D hard to call. Germline values: CDR1 LNHNV, CDR2 YYDKDF (reference sequence). V was cut by 0 bases and J by 6 bases, with 3 bases left in between. This CDR3 has 12 residues. The DNA for the CDR3 is TGTGCCACCAGCAGAGATATTCAGCCCCAGCATTTT. Its translation is CATSRDIQPQHF.

The chain employs TRBV4-3 and TRBJ2-5; tentatively, D is TRBD2 (6 bases). The CDR3 is made up of 13 amino acids. Germline CDR1 and CDR2: LGHNA and YSLEER. The ends were cut back, 3 bases at V and 7 bases at J, with 12 bases in the middle. This CDR3 reads CASSQLPGRTQYF. The CDR3 coding sequence is TGCGCCAGCAGCCAGCTACCCGGGAGGACCCAGTACTTC.